The 22 T cell receptor beta chains in this list originate from one sample, sequenced in a study of CD8 T cells in ankylosing spondylitis. Findings and limits, study-wide: Ankylosing spondylitis blood appeared to carry a characteristic TCR beta motif of seven to nine highly homologous variants.

No antigen is known for these receptors. MiXCR, applied by TCRdb to the 5' RACE reads, yields one record per CDR3 protein. The sample lists fewer than 550,000 distinct CDR3 sequences, about 5.2% occurring once. Sample: blood, either unsorted or a sorted T cell fraction (not recorded which). These TCRs come from a male donor with ankylosing spondylitis.

This clonotype was seen many times. V and J are TRBV5-1 and TRBJ2-1; D ambiguous. Trimming cost V 0 bases and J 3 bases, with 10 bases left between them. Germline-derived CDR1 and CDR2 are SGHRS and YFSETQ. CDR3 length: 15 residues. In DNA form, the CDR3 reads TGCGCCAGCAGCTTGGGTCTAGAAGGCTACAATGAGCAGTTCTTC. It encodes CASSLGLEGYNEQFF.

In its sample, this clonotype was seen many times. The gene calls are TRBV20-1 and TRBJ2-5; TRBD2 might be the D (6 bases). This CDR3 region has 15 residues. CDR1 DFQATT and CDR2 SNEGSKA come from the germline V gene (reference sequence). Between the trimmed V and J ends, which lost 0 bases and 4 bases, there was a span of 15 bases. Written as DNA, the CDR3 is TGCAGTGCTAGAGAAAATGGGAGGCCCCCAGAGACCCAGTACTTC. Translating it yields CSARENGRPPETQYF.

This clonotype has just a few counts. CDR3 in DNA: TGCAGCGTTGAAGATTTGGGGACCTACAATGAGCAGTTCTTC. It is translated as CSVEDLGTYNEQFF. V and J are TRBV29-1 and TRBJ2-1, with no clear D. In germline, CDR1 is SQVTM, CDR2 ANQGSEA. V lost 0 bases and J lost 2, with 8 bases in between. This CDR3 is 14 amino acids long.

In this sample, this clonotype turned up a few times. This chain uses TRBV7-9 with TRBJ1-1, with unresolved D. The CDR3 is 14 residues long. Trimming took 10 bases from V and 11 from J, leaving 26 bases between them. Germline-derived CDR1 and CDR2 are SEHNR and FQNEAQ (reference sequence). The CDR3 coding sequence is TGTGCCAACTCGACAAGCGGGGTCTCAATAAGGGCTTTCTTT. Its translation is CANSTSGVSIRAFF.

Only a few counts were recorded for this clonotype. A much larger clonotype is one base distant, so this may be a read error. The chain has TRBV7-9 and TRBJ2-1, with 9 bases that match TRBD1. This CDR3 comprises 15 residues. Germline assignment: CDR1 SEHNR and CDR2 FQNEAQ (reference sequence). Trimming cost V 4 bases and J 4 bases; bases outside gene matches: 5. This chain's CDR3 is CASSSRDRVYNEQFF. In DNA, the CDR3 is TGTGCCAGCAGCTCCCGGGACAGGGTATACAATGAGCAGTTCTTC.

This clonotype was seen at least ten times. V is TRBV20-1 and J is TRBJ2-3, with 12 bases aligning to TRBD2. The CDR3 extends over 14 amino acids. Germline CDR1 reads DFQATT; CDR2 reads SNEGSKA (reference sequence). J lost 6 bases, V lost 3 bases, and 4 bases had no gene match. The CDR3, as DNA: TGCAGTGCTAGCCTAGCGGGGGGGCCCGATACGCAGTATTTT. It codes for CSASLAGGPDTQYF.

The table lists this clonotype with many counts. Since no conserved phenylalanine or tryptophan closes the CDR3, a read error is the likely cause. The DNA is left out, because the CDR3 cannot be placed on it with certainty; the CDR3 is given as TCRdb lists it. The chain has TRBV6-6 and TRBJ2-7. Germline loops: CDR1 MNHNY, CDR2 SVGAGI (reference sequence). The CDR3 adds up to 13 amino acids, both ends counted. The CDR3: CASSQKREITSLL.

This clonotype occurred many times. V gene TRBV12-5 combines with J gene TRBJ2-3; possible D gene TRBD1, 5 bases. Trimming pared 1 base from V and 4 bases from J, leaving 12 bases between. In germline, CDR1 is LGHNT, CDR2 FRNRAP. CDR3 length equals 15 residues. In nucleotides, the CDR3 is TGTGCTAGTGGTTTGGGTCCGTGGGGCCCAGATACGCAGTATTTT. Translation gives CASGLGPWGPDTQYF.

A note on this clonotype: A much more abundant neighbour one base away suggests this may be a read error. V usage is TRBV7-8 and J usage is TRBJ2-2; D is unclear. CDR1 SGHVS and CDR2 FQNEAQ come from the germline V gene. The V end was cut by 10 bases, the J end by 3 bases, with 18 bases between. The CDR3 runs 15 residues. In DNA, the CDR3 is TGTGCCAACACCTTAGCTCGTAGATACACCGGGGAGCTGTTTTTT. It encodes CANTLARRYTGELFF.

This clonotype was seen ten or more times. The J gene is TRBJ2-1, the V gene TRBV9; 8 nucleotides line up with TRBD2. The CDR3 runs to 13 residues. V gave up 7 bases and J gave up 12 bases; unmatched junction bases: 12. CDR1 is SGDLS, CDR2 YYNGEE, per germline. CDR3 sequence (DNA): TGTGCCAGCGTCAGGCGGGAGGTGGGCGGGCAGTTCTTC. Translation: CASVRREVGGQFF.

This clonotype came up many times. The rearrangement joins TRBV4-1 to TRBJ2-5; TRBD1 aligns across 7 bases. The V segment lost 3 bases and the J segment 4 bases; nucleotides outside the gene matches: 14. Germline assignment: CDR1 MGHRA and CDR2 YSYEKL. This CDR3 spans 17 amino acids. Written as DNA, the CDR3 is TGCGCCAGCAGCCAGGGTAGGGGGCAGGCGCCTCGAGAGACCCAGTACTTC. It specifies CASSQGRGQAPRETQYF.

This clonotype was found many times. The chain links TRBV12-3 or TRBV12-4 to TRBJ2-6; D ambiguous. The CDR3 totals 14 residues. Trimming removed 6 bases at V and 0 bases at J, with 6 bases between. The CDR3 spells CASSRNSGANVLTF. The CDR3 nucleotides read TGTGCCAGCAGCAGAAACTCTGGGGCCAACGTCCTGACTTTC.

This clonotype was counted many times. V gene TRBV9 combines with J gene TRBJ1-2; 9 bases are shared with TRBD1. V lost 3 bases, J lost 8 bases, and 8 bases stayed unmatched. The CDR3 runs to 14 residues. Per the germline V gene, CDR1 is SGDLS and CDR2 is YYNGEE. The CDR3 region has the DNA TGTGCCAGCAGCGCGGGGACAGGGCCTGCCGGCTACACCTTC. The encoded protein is CASSAGTGPAGYTF.

This clonotype was detected many times. V and J are TRBV28 and TRBJ1-2, with D possibly being TRBD1 (6 bases). The CDR3 totals 15 residues. Germline V gives CDR1 MDHEN, CDR2 SYDVKM. The germline V and J ends were trimmed by 4 bases and 4 bases, with 16 bases remaining between them. The CDR3 coding sequence is TGTGCCAGCAGTTGGCGGGGGCATTTCGCCTATGGCTACACCTTC. It is translated as CASSWRGHFAYGYTF.

This clonotype occurred many times. The CDR3 coding sequence is TGTGCCAGCAGCAGCAGGGGCGGTGGGGGCATTAACACCGGGGAGCTGTTTTTT. Amino acids: CASSSRGGGGINTGELFF. The chain links TRBV11-2 to TRBJ2-2; tentatively, D is TRBD1 (6 bases). Germline values: CDR1 SGHAT, CDR2 FQNNGV. This CDR3 region has 18 residues. V was cut by 5 bases and J by 2 bases, with 21 bases left in between.

This clonotype was seen many times. The chain carries TRBV12-3 or TRBV12-4 and TRBJ2-5; D gene uncertain. This CDR3 has 11 amino acids. Between the trimmed V and J ends, which lost 1 base and 6 bases, there was a span of 3 bases. The CDR3 nucleotides are TGTGCCAGCAGTTTAGAACAGACCCAGTACTTC. This encodes CASSLEQTQYF.

A word on this clonotype: With a much larger clone just one base away, this may be a read error. In this CDR3 the conserved last residue, phenylalanine or tryptophan, is missing, so a read error is likely. The chain carries TRBV10-1 and TRBJ2-1, with D perhaps TRBD1 (6 bases). V lost 7 bases, J lost 0 bases, and 22 bases lay in between. This CDR3 has 18 amino acids. Germline CDR1 is WNHNN and CDR2 is SYGVQD (reference sequence). The CDR3 spells CASIPWGSPRGSYNEQFL. In nucleotides, the CDR3 is TGCGCCAGCATTCCCTGGGGGTCCCCCAGGGGCTCCTACAATGAGCAGTTCTTA.

This clonotype was seen repeatedly, ten times or more. The chain combines TRBV7-2 with TRBJ1-5; TRBD1 matches 9 bases. V shed 3 bases and J 7 bases; nucleotides not matched to a gene: 7. Germline V gives CDR1 SGHTA, CDR2 FQGNSA. The length of the CDR3 is 15 residues. The CDR3 sequence: CASSFTTGGGQPQHF. The CDR3 nucleotides are TGTGCCAGCAGCTTTACTACAGGGGGCGGACAGCCCCAGCATTTT.

As concerns this clonotype: A read error is possible here, since a much larger clone lies one base away. The chain carries TRBV7-9 and TRBJ2-1; no clear D gene. CDR1 and CDR2 from the germline V gene are SEHNR and FQNEAQ (reference sequence). The CDR3 loop spans 14 amino acids. The CDR3 here is CASSQFMGPNQQFF. The CDR3 bases are TGTGCCAGCAGCCAATTCATGGGTCCCAATCAGCAGTTCTTC.

The genes are TRBV6-5 and TRBJ1-4; D is ambiguous. V was cut by 3 bases and J by 5 bases, with 10 bases left in between. This CDR3 region has 14 residues. Per the germline V gene, CDR1 is MNHEY and CDR2 is SVGAGI. CDR3 protein: CASSYKEINEKLFF. The CDR3 nucleotides read TGTGCCAGCAGTTATAAGGAGATAAATGAAAAACTGTTTTTT.

Ten or more counts support this clonotype. J is TRBJ1-5 and V is TRBV2; D is unresolved. Germline V CDR1 and CDR2: SNHLY, FYNNEI. The V end lost 5 bases, the J end lost 5 bases, and 10 bases lay between the germline ends. This CDR3 has 13 residues. The CDR3 DNA sequence: TGTGCCAGCAGTAACACACCCGATCAGCCCCAGCATTTT. Translating it yields CASSNTPDQPQHF.

At least ten counts were recorded for this clonotype. One end of the junction is discordant with germline, which a read error may explain. The chain uses TRBV9 and TRBJ1-2; weak D call: TRBD1 (6 bases). This CDR3 is 15 amino acids long. Germline CDR1 SGDLS, CDR2 YYNGEE. This CDR3 is CAASAEGHPNYGYTF. For the CDR3, the DNA is TGCGCAGCATCAGCCGAGGGACACCCTAACTATGGCTACACCTTC.